Below are 8 T cell receptor beta chains sequenced from a single sample in a study of cytomegalovirus exposure and HLA in healthy donors. The study ran its PCR with 60 Vbeta and 13 Jbeta primers. Profiled with immunoSEQ multiplex PCR; TCRdb holds only in-frame clones, not every one. The data contain nearly 100,000 clones, around 76% of them singletons. Material: PBMCs. These receptors all stem from a woman in her fifties or sixties in good health and CMV-seropositive.

The V and J genes are TRBV5-4 and TRBJ1-2, with unresolved D. CDR1 is SGHNT and CDR2 is YYREEE in the germline V gene (reference sequence). Deletions cut 0 bases from V and 4 bases from J, with 7 bases between. The CDR3 runs 13 residues. The CDR3 loop is CASSLVGSYGYTF. Written as DNA, the CDR3 is TGTGCCAGCAGCTTGGTCGGGAGCTATGGCTACACCTTC.

This chain connects TRBV6-1 to TRBJ1-1; perhaps TRBD1 as D (5 bases). Trimming left V 7 bases short and J 3 bases short, with 15 bases between. Per the germline V gene, CDR1 is MNHNS and CDR2 is SASEGT. This CDR3 region has 14 residues. CDR3 in DNA: TGTGCCAGCATTCCGACAGCCCGTGACACTGAAGCTTTCTTT. It translates to CASIPTARDTEAFF.

V usage is TRBV15 and J usage is TRBJ2-7; 8 nucleotides align to TRBD1. This CDR3 is 16 amino acids long. Trimming cost V 0 bases and J 2 bases; bases outside gene matches: 6. The germline V gene encodes CDR1 LNHNV and CDR2 YYDKDF (reference sequence). The CDR3 protein is CATSRDRDRQPYEQYF. DNA for the CDR3: TGTGCCACCAGCAGAGATAGGGACAGGCAACCCTACGAGCAGTACTTC.

This clone is classed as medium-sized. This chain joins TRBV6-6 and TRBJ2-7, with 9 bases matching TRBD2. CDR3 size: 13 residues. Looked up from germline, CDR1 is MNHNY and CDR2 is SVGAGI (reference sequence). Trimming took 5 bases from V and 6 from J; bases not matched to a gene: 5. The CDR3 region is CASSPGLASEQYF. CDR3 DNA: TGTGCCAGCAGTCCGGGACTAGCTTCCGAGCAGTACTTC.

The V gene is TRBV29-1, the J gene TRBJ2-7, with TRBD1 matching over 12 bases. The CDR3 loop spans 14 amino acids. The germline V gene encodes CDR1 SQVTM and CDR2 ANQGSEA. V lost 5 bases, J lost 3 bases, and 5 bases stayed unmatched. The CDR3 DNA follows: TGCAGCGTTTTGGGACAGGGGGCCATCTACGAGCAGTACTTC. It specifies CSVLGQGAIYEQYF.

CDR3 in amino acids: CASSYSTYGGYGYTF. In nucleotides, the CDR3 is TGTGCCAGCAGTTACTCGACTTACGGTGGCTATGGCTACACCTTC. The rearrangement joins TRBV6-5 to TRBJ1-2; D call uncertain. Germline V gene data show CDR1 as MNHEY and CDR2 as SVGAGI. The CDR3 sequence is 15 residues long. V lost 0 bases and J 4 bases, leaving 12 bases between the germline ends.

The rearrangement links TRBV28 to TRBJ2-1, with 10 bases that match TRBD2. This CDR3 region has 14 residues. CDR1 MDHEN and CDR2 SYDVKM come from the germline V gene. V shed 10 bases and J 8 bases; nucleotides not matched to a gene: 11. CDR3: CAILTSGWRDEQFF. In DNA form, the CDR3 reads TGTGCCATCCTGACTAGCGGGTGGAGGGATGAGCAGTTCTTC.

The chain employs TRBV6-6 and TRBJ1-5, with TRBD1 matching over 9 bases. With 6 bases clipped from V and 6 bases from J, the junction kept 6 bases outside the gene matches. The CDR3 contains 14 residues. Germline CDR1 reads MNHNY; CDR2 reads SVGAGI (reference sequence). CDR3 nucleotide sequence: TGTGCCAGCAGGCCGGGACAGGGATCTCAGCCCCAGCATTTT. Encoded protein: CASRPGQGSQPQHF.